This TCR beta chain derives from a study of blood T cell repertoires in COVID-19. Overall study: There were acute and convalescent COVID-19 samples, and they came from the United States, Italy and Spain. Sample material is recorded as cDNA or gDNA derived from T cells, B-cell-depleted T cells, or PBMCs.

Resolution of symptoms, clearance, or two negative PCRs was present in recovered Cohort 3 donors. CDR3 length: 16 amino acids. Germline trimming cut 3 bases from V and 2 bases from J; bases unmatched to any gene: 5. From germline, CDR1 is SGHAT and CDR2 FQNNGV. As originally analysed: Using reference gene primer amplification, nucleated cell counts were estimated. The data were produced by immunoSEQ multiplex PCR, yet TCRdb's version contains in-frame clones alone and is incomplete. The V and J calls and the clone size are those of that table, but D and trimming were determined from the DNA. The sample carries about 190,000 clones, about 72% recorded once.

Source material: PBMCs or T cells enriched from blood (not recorded which). The TCR comes from a woman in her forties or fifties who had recovered from COVID-19. This sequence joins TRBV11-2 and TRBJ2-5; TRBD1 agrees at 11 bases. CDR3 bases: TGTGCCAGCAGCTTGGCCGGGACAGGGGGACAAGAGACCCAGTACTTC. Translating it yields CASSLAGTGGQETQYF. Complete variable domain (other parts from reference TRBV11-2 and TRBJ2-5): EAGVAQSPRYKIIEKRQSVAFWCNPISGHATLYWYQQILGQGPKLLIQFQNNGVVDDSQLPKDRFSAERLKGVDSTLKIQPAKLEDSAVYLCASSLAGTGGQETQYFGPGTRLLVL.